This T cell receptor beta chain was documented in a study of T cell responses to AZD1222 COVID-19 vaccine. The CDR3 consists of 18 residues. Trimming took 0 bases from V and 4 from J, leaving 18 bases between them. Germline V gene lookup returns CDR1 ENHRY and CDR2 SYGVKD. For this clone: Its specificity is not known.

Method: immunoSEQ multiplex PCR; TCRdb's copy keeps in-frame clones and lacks some. The repertoire holds 100,000 to 150,000 clones, with 86% as singletons. General study results and limits: A rise in Spike-specific TCR breadth and depth followed two AZD1222 doses.

The origin of this receptor is an adult in good health. J is TRBJ2-2 and V is TRBV10-3; TRBD1 might be the D (6 bases). The source material was peripheral blood, sampled on day 0 of AZD1222 vaccination. The DNA of the CDR3 is TGTGCCATCAGTGAGTCGACAGGCCGGGTCTTTACCACCGGGGAGCTGTTTTTT. Translated: CAISESTGRVFTTGELFF.